A selection of T cell receptor beta chains follows, all from one sample in a study of cytomegalovirus exposure and HLA in healthy donors. The data were produced by immunoSEQ multiplex PCR, yet TCRdb's version contains in-frame clones alone and is incomplete. In the table there are about 130,000 clones, approximately 80% of which are singletons. The sequencing sample was made of PBMCs. These receptors were obtained from a man aged 25-45 years in good health and CMV-seropositive. Each CDR3 is given without its conserved first and last residue. The order of the fields is V gene, J gene, CDR3 protein.

>TRBV30|TRBJ2-5
AWRLAGQETQY
>TRBV15|TRBJ2-1
ATSRASRSSSYNEQF
>TRBV9|TRBJ2-7
ASRTGDRGLYEQY
>TRBV6-1|TRBJ2-7
ASSRDRYSYEQY
>TRBV13|TRBJ2-7
ASSFEAGGMYEQY
>TRBV4-3|TRBJ2-7
ASSQDRTSGSYEQY
>TRBV2|TRBJ2-4
ASSEATGGGGLAKNIQY
>TRBV11-2|TRBJ2-7
ASREPGGEQY
>TRBV27|TRBJ2-7
ASSLNRGPESSSYEQY
>TRBV7-2|TRBJ1-5
ASSLASGLNQPQH
>TRBV15|TRBJ1-1
ATSRFSLNAEAF
>TRBV5-4|NA
ASSLTGTLAYEQY
>TRBV27|TRBJ1-2
ASRGLVGYGYT
>TRBV4-1|TRBJ2-1
ASSQLAGIYNEQF